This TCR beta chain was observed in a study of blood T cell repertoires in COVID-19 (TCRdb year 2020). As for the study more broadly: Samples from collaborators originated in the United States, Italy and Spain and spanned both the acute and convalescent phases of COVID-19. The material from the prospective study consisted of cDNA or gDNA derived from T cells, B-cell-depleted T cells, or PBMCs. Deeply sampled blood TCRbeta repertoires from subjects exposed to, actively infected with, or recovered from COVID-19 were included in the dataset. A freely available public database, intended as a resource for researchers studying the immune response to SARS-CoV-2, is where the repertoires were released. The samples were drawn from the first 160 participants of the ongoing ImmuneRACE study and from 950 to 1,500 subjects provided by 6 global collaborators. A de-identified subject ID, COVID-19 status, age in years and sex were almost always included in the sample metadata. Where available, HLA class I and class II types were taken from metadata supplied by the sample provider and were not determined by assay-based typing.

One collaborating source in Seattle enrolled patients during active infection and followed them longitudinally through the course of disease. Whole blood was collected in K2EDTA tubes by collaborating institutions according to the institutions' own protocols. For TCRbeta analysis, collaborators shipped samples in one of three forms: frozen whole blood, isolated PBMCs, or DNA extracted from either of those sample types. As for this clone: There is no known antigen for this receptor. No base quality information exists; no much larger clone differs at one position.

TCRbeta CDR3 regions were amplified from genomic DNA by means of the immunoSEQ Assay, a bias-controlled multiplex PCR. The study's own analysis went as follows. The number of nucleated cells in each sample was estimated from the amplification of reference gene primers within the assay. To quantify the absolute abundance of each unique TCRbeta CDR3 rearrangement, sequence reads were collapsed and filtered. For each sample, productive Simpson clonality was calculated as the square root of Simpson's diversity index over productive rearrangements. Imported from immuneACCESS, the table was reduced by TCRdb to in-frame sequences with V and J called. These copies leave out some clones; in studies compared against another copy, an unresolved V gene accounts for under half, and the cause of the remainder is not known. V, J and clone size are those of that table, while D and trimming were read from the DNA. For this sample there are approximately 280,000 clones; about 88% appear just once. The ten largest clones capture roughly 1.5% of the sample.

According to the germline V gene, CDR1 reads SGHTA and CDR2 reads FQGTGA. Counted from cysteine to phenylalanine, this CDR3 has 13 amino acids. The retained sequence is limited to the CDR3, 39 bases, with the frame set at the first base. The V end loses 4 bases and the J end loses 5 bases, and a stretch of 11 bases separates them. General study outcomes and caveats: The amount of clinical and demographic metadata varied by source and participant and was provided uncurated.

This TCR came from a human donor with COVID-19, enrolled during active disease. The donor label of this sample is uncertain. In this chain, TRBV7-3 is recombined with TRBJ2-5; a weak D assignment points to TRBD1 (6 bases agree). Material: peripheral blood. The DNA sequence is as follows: TGTGCCAGCAGCTCTGGAAGGGGGGAGACCCAGTACTTC. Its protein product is CASSSGRGETQYF.